A selection of T cell receptor beta chains follows, all from one sample in a study of chemoradiotherapy in HPV16-positive cancers. The repertoire was sequenced with immunoSEQ multiplex PCR; TCRdb's copy has only in-frame clones and lacks some. The sample includes 25,000 to 30,000 clones, 85% to 95% of them seen just once. Material: blood, obtained from a patient who underwent chemoradiotherapy. These receptor sequences come from a human donor with HPV-associated anogenital cancer. Each CDR3 is given with its conserved first and last residue. D genes are given only for firm matches. A row's size may be missing; if present it is once, few, many or a size class.

v_gene	abundance	len	j_gene	d_gene	CDR3nt	CDR3aa
TRBV5-5	-	16	TRBJ1-5	TRBD1	TGTGCCAGCAGCTTCGACAGGGGCAATAGCAATCAGCCCCAGCATTTT	CASSFDRGNSNQPQHF
TRBV7-8	-	16	TRBJ2-1	-	TGTGCCAGCAGCCGGGGGGCTGGCCGTATATCCAATGAGCAGTTCTTC	CASSRGAGRISNEQFF
TRBV6-4	medium-sized	15	TRBJ2-1	TRBD2	TGTGCCAGCAGTGAGGAAGCGGGATGGCCAAATGAGCAGTTCTTC	CASSEEAGWPNEQFF
TRBV6-1	once	14	TRBJ1-1	-	TGTGCCAGCAGTGATGAGCCAGGGGAGACTGAAGCTTTCTTT	CASSDEPGETEAFF
TRBV29-1	-	14	TRBJ1-4	-	TGCAGCGTTGAAATCGGGGGGCGGGATGAAAAACTGTTTTTT	CSVEIGGRDEKLFF
TRBV10-3	-	18	TRBJ1-2	-	TGTGCCATCAGTGATCCGAGGGGTGACTCCCCTCGGGACTATGGCTACACCTTC	CAISDPRGDSPRDYGYTF
TRBV19	-	15	TRBJ1-5	-	TGTGCCAGTAGCCCCCTTTTGGCAGGCAATCAGCCCCAGCATTTT	CASSPLLAGNQPQHF
TRBV15	once	15	TRBJ2-5	-	TGTGCCACCAGCAGGGCGGGGGCCGGGAAAGAGACCCAGTACTTC	CATSRAGAGKETQYF
TRBV7-2	-	16	TRBJ1-6	-	TGTGCCAGCAGCCGTCGGATGGCAGGAGATAATTCACCCCTCCACTTT	CASSRRMAGDNSPLHF
TRBV2	-	16	TRBJ1-1	TRBD1	TGTGCCAGCAGGGCCACAGGGGGCAGGGGAGACACTGAAGCTTTCTTT	CASRATGGRGDTEAFF
TRBV18	few	14	TRBJ2-2	-	TGTGCCAGCTCACCACAGGGGGACACCGGGGAGCTGTTTTTT	CASSPQGDTGELFF
TRBV28	-	12	TRBJ1-3	-	TGTGCCAGCAGTCCCACCTTAGGCACCATATATTTT	CASSPTLGTIYF
TRBV7-2	-	15	TRBJ2-1	TRBD1	TGTGCCAGCAGCCTCCGGGACAGGTTGAACAATGAGCAGTTCTTC	CASSLRDRLNNEQFF
TRBV18	-	15	TRBJ2-2	TRBD1	TGTGCCAGCTCAAAAGACAGGGCGAACACCGGGGAGCTGTTTTTT	CASSKDRANTGELFF
TRBV6-4	-	13	TRBJ2-3	-	TGTGCCAGCAGTGACACTAGCACAGATACGCAGTATTTT	CASSDTSTDTQYF
TRBV5-1	-	15	TRBJ2-5	-	TGCGCCAGCAGCTTGGCCCCCAGGGCCCGGGAGACCCAGTACTTC	CASSLAPRARETQYF
TRBV7-9	-	16	TRBJ1-2	TRBD1	TGTGCCAGCAGCCCATACGGGACAGGGTATACCTATGGCTACACCTTC	CASSPYGTGYTYGYTF
TRBV6-1	-	15	TRBJ2-2	-	TGTGCCAGCGGGGTAGGGGGGCTTAACACCGGGGAGCTGTTTTTT	CASGVGGLNTGELFF
TRBV6-5	-	15	TRBJ1-4	-	TGTGCCAGCAGACCCCTGGACAGAACTAATGAAAAACTGTTTTTT	CASRPLDRTNEKLFF
TRBV5-5	-	12	TRBJ2-7	-	TGTGCCAGCAGCTTTCTGGGCTCCGAGCAGTACTTC	CASSFLGSEQYF
TRBV6-1	-	14	TRBJ1-1	-	TGTGCCAGCAGGAACTACATGGGGGAGGCTGAAGCTTTCTTT	CASRNYMGEAEAFF
TRBV25-1	-	11	TRBJ2-7	-	TGTGCCAGCTCATTCTCCTACGAGCAGTACTTC	CASSFSYEQYF
TRBV6-5	-	12	TRBJ2-1	-	TGTGCCAGCAGCCACTCCTACAATGAGCAGTTCTTC	CASSHSYNEQFF
TRBV5-1	-	15	TRBJ2-7	TRBD2	TGCGCCAGCAGCTTGAATGTGGGGGGGTCCTACGAGCAGTACTTC	CASSLNVGGSYEQYF
TRBV18	-	16	TRBJ1-1	TRBD1	TGTGCCAGCTCAAAGACAGGGGGCCGCGTAAGCTCTGAAGCTTTCTTT	CASSKTGGRVSSEAFF
TRBV5-6	-	14	TRBJ1-2	-	TGTGCCAGCAGCTCCGGACAACGGCCTTATGGCTACACCTTC	CASSSGQRPYGYTF
TRBV28	-	15	TRBJ2-3	-	TGTGCCAGCAGTTCCCCGGGACTGACCACAGATACGCAGTATTTT	CASSSPGLTTDTQYF
TRBV28	-	14	TRBJ1-5	-	TGTGCCAGCAGCACGAGGGCGGACCGGGGGCCCCAGCATTTT	CASSTRADRGPQHF
TRBV7-9	-	15	TRBJ2-7	TRBD1	TGTGCCAGCAGCCTAGAGGACAGGGTATCCTACGAGCAGTACTTC	CASSLEDRVSYEQYF
TRBV7-2	-	15	TRBJ2-1	-	TGTGCCAGCAGCTCTAGCCAGGGGTTCTACAATGAGCAGTTCTTC	CASSSSQGFYNEQFF
TRBV12-5	-	16	TRBJ1-2	-	TGTGCTAGTGGCCCTTCGACCCGGCCGCGCTGGCGTGGCTACACCTTC	CASGPSTRPRWRGYTF
TRBV7-2	-	14	TRBJ1-2	-	TGTGCCAGCAGGTCGAGGGAAAACTTAAATGGCTACACCTTC	CASRSRENLNGYTF
TRBV6-4	-	13	TRBJ2-3	-	TGTGCCAGCAGTGACCAAAAAGGAGATACGCAGTATTTT	CASSDQKGDTQYF
TRBV5-4	once	16	TRBJ2-7	TRBD1	TGTGCCACCAAAGTCAGTCAGGGGGCCGGAACCTACGAGCAGTACTTC	CATKVSQGAGTYEQYF
TRBV7-3	-	14	TRBJ2-1	-	TGTGCCAGCAGCTTAGGTCTAGCAGCCAATGAGCAGTTCTTC	CASSLGLAANEQFF
TRBV14	-	15	TRBJ2-3	TRBD1	TGTGCCAGCAGCCAAGGGACAGGACGGGTAGATACGCAGTATTTT	CASSQGTGRVDTQYF
TRBV12-2	-	19	TRBJ2-3	-	TGTGCAAGTCGCCCAAACGGTGGTAGCGGGAGTTTCGACACAGATACGCAGTATTTT	CASRPNGGSGSFDTDTQYF
TRBV19	-	15	TRBJ1-5	TRBD1	TGTGCCAGTAGTATATCAGGGGGGAACAATCAGCCCCAGCATTTT	CASSISGGNNQPQHF
TRBV7-2	-	13	TRBJ1-1	-	TGTGCCAGCAGCCTACGACGGGCCACTGAAGCTTTCTTT	CASSLRRATEAFF
TRBV6-6	-	12	TRBJ2-5	-	TGTGCCAGCAGTAAGGTGGGGGAGACCCAGTACTTC	CASSKVGETQYF
TRBV10-2	-	14	TRBJ2-7	TRBD1	TGCGCCAGCAGTGATTCGGGACAGGGCTACGAGCAGTACTTC	CASSDSGQGYEQYF
TRBV7-2	-	14	TRBJ1-1	-	TGTGCCAGCAGCTTAGGGCAGGCCCACACTGAAGCTTTCTTT	CASSLGQAHTEAFF
TRBV7-9	-	13	TRBJ1-1	-	TGTGCCAGCAGCCTACAGGGAAACACTGAAGCTTTCTTT	CASSLQGNTEAFF
TRBV7-9	-	16	TRBJ2-3	-	TGTGCCAGCAGCTTAGGGTCAGCGGAGAGCACAGATACGCAGTATTTT	CASSLGSAESTDTQYF
TRBV19	-	14	TRBJ1-1	-	TGTGCCAGTAGGGTGGGACACGTGAACACTGAAGCTTTCTTT	CASRVGHVNTEAFF
TRBV11-3	once	16	TRBJ2-3	-	TGTGCCAGCAGCCCCGGGTTTTACCCCCAGACAGATACGCAGTATTTT	CASSPGFYPQTDTQYF
TRBV9	-	14	TRBJ2-7	-	TGTGCCAGCAGCGTAAGCTCTACCACCTACGAGCAGTACTTC	CASSVSSTTYEQYF
TRBV28	-	14	TRBJ1-1	-	TGTGCCAGCAGCAAACCGACGGTGAACACTGAAGCTTTCTTT	CASSKPTVNTEAFF